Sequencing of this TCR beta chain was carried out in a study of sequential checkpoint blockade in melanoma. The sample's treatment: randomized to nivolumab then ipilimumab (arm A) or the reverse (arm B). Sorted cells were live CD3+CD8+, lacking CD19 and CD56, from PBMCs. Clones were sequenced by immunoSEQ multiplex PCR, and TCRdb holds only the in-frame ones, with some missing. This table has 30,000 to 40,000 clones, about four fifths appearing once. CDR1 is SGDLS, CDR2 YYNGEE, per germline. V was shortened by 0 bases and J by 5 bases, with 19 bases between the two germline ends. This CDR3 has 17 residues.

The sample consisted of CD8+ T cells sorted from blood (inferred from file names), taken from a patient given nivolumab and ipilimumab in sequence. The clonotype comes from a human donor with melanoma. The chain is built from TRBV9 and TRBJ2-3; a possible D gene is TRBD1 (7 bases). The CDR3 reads CASSVAGSGGRGDTQYF. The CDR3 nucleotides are TGTGCCAGCAGCGTAGCCGGGTCAGGGGGGCGTGGAGATACGCAGTATTTT.